This T cell receptor beta chain stems from a study of blood T cell repertoires in COVID-19. The CDR3 is 17 amino acids. The trim removed 0 bases at V and 9 bases at J, leaving 11 bases unmatched. CDR1 is LNHNV, CDR2 YYDKDF, per germline (reference sequence). This clone showed up just a few times. Sequencing was performed with immunoSEQ multiplex PCR; in TCRdb, only in-frame clones are kept and a portion is missing. The data contain some 190,000 clones, approximately 86% of them singletons. The receptor's source is a middle-aged woman in a cohort exposed to, infected with or recovered from COVID-19 (not recorded which). The chain recombines TRBV15 with TRBJ2-1, with 10 bases that match TRBD2. The source material was PBMCs or T cells enriched from blood (not recorded which). CDR3 sequence: CATSRDRASGRGREQFF. The CDR3, as DNA: TGTGCCACCAGCAGAGATCGTGCTAGCGGGAGAGGACGTGAGCAGTTCTTC.